This paragraph covers one T cell receptor (beta chain) sequence. It has no known antigen specificity. The record has no base qualities; no much larger clone is one base away. This record belongs to a study of OX40 agonist ivuxolimab in advanced cancers. As for the study more broadly: The costimulatory receptor OX40 (CD134) was targeted by ivuxolimab, a fully human IgG2 agonistic monoclonal antibody. Intravenous ivuxolimab was administered to patients every 2 weeks at six dose levels: 0.01, 0.1, 0.3, 1.5, 3 and 10 mg/kg. Of the roughly 52 dose-escalation patients, hepatocellular carcinoma was present in about 20, melanoma in roughly 15, renal cell carcinoma in 9 and head and neck cancer in 9. In the dose-escalation cohort, 82.7% of patients were male, and the mean age was approximately 60 years, with a range of about 23 to 90. Prior anti-PD-1, anti-PD-L1 or anti-CTLA-4 therapy was permitted, and approximately 40% of dose-escalation patients had received checkpoint inhibitors. Partial responses occurred in three dose-escalation patients: two with cutaneous melanoma and one with hepatocellular carcinoma. Peripheral TCRbeta sequencing aimed to test whether ivuxolimab altered TCR sequence diversity and caused clonal T-cell expansion. The paper reports the monotherapy dose-escalation portion (N of about 50 patients) of the phase I ivuxolimab trial. Study-wide findings and limitations: At doses from 0.1 to 3.0 mg/kg, clonal expansion was seen in both CD4+ and CD8+ blood T cells between baseline and week 6. Which antigens the clonally expanded peripheral T cells were specific for was not determined. On average, CD8+ T cells showed more expanded clones than CD4+ T cells after ivuxolimab. Low levels of normalized T-cell clonal expansion were also shown by some nonresponding patients. Partial responders in the 0.1-3.0 mg/kg groups had among the lowest normalized peripheral clonal expansion, especially among CD8+ T cells.

The trial excluded patients who had a history of autoimmune disease or were on systemic immunosuppression. Peripheral blood for TCR sequencing was drawn from every dose cohort at baseline, at cycle 4 day 1 and at cycle 7 day 1. Samples came from an open-label, multicenter, first-in-human phase I dose-escalation trial of ivuxolimab. The trial enrolled adults with locally advanced or metastatic head and neck squamous cell, hepatocellular, melanoma or renal cell carcinoma. Before TCR sequencing, CD4+ and CD8+ T cells were separately sorted from peripheral blood. To sequence the TCRbeta CDR3 region, genomic DNA was isolated from the sorted cells. TCRbeta CDR3 regions were sequenced using the immunoSEQ Assay. The source is immuneACCESS, and TCRdb retained only in-frame sequences with V and J called. Part of the clones is not carried over; for the studies checked, unresolved V genes explain less than half of this, and the remainder is unexplained. The sample includes around 100,000 clones, with approximately 90% observed a single time. Clones ranked in the top ten supply 0.5% to 0.65% of the sample.

CDR1 is given as KGHSH and CDR2 as LQKENI, both from the germline V gene. There are 13 amino acids in the CDR3, from cysteine to phenylalanine inclusive. The kept DNA is CDR3 alone, 39 bases in frame from the first base. Trimming takes 1 base from V and 8 bases from J, and the germline ends sit 11 bases apart. The origin of this receptor is an adult with an advanced solid tumor such as melanoma, head and neck, liver or kidney cancer. Sequenced material: CD4+ or CD8+ T cells sorted from blood, taken in a trial of the OX40 agonist ivuxolimab. The sequence is built from TRBV18 and TRBJ1-1; the D gene is perhaps TRBD1, from 5 matching bases. The DNA sequence is as follows: TGTGCCAGCTCACCACGGCAGGGAAGCGAAGCTTTCTTT. It translates as CASSPRQGSEAFF.